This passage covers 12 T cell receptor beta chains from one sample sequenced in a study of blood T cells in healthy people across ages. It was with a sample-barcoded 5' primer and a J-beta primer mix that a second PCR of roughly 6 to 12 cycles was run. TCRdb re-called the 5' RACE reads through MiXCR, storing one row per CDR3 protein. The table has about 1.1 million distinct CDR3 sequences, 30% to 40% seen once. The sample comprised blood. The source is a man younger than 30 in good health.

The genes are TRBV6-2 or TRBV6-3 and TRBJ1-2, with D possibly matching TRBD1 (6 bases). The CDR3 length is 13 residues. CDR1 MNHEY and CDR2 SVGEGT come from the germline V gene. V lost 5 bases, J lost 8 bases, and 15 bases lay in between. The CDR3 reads CASSATHRVGYTF. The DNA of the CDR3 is TGTGCCAGCAGTGCTACCCACAGGGTCGGCTACACCTTC.

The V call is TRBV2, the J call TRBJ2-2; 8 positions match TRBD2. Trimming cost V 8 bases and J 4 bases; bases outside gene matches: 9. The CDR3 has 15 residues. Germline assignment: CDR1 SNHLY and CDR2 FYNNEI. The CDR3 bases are TGTGCCAGCCAGCCCGGACTAGCTGGCACCGGGGAGCTGTTTTTT. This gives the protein CASQPGLAGTGELFF.

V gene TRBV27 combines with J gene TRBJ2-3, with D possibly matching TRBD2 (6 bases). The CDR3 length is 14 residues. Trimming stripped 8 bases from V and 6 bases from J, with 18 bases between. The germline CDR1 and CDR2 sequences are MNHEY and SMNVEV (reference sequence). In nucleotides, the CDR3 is TGTGCCAGCTCCGCGGCGGGGCCCTCCGATACGCAGTATTTT. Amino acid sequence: CASSAAGPSDTQYF.

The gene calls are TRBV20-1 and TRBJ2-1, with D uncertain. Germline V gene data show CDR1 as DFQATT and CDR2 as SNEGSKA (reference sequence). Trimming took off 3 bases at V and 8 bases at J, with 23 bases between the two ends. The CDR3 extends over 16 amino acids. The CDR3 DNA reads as TGCAGTGCTAGCACAGCGTCCTCCCTCCCAAGGGATGAGCAGTTCTTC. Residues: CSASTASSLPRDEQFF.

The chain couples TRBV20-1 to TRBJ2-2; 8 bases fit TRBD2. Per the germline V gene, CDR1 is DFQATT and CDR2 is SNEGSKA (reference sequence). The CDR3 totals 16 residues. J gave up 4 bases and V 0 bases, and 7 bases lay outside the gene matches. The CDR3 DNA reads TGCAGTGCTAGAGAGCCCGGGACTAGTCGCACCGGGGAGCTGTTTTTT. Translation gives CSAREPGTSRTGELFF.

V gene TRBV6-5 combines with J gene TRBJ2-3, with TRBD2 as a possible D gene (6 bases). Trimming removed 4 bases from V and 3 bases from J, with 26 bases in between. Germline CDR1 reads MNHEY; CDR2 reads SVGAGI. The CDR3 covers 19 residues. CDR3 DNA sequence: TGTGCCAGCAGTTCCTTCTTTGCGGGGTCTGGGGGGTGGACAGATACGCAGTATTTT. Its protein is CASSSFFAGSGGWTDTQYF.

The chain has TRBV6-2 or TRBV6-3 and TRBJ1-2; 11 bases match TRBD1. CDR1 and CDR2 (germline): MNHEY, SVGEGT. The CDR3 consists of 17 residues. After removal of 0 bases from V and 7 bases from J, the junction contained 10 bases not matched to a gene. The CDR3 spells CASSYSPQDRGLAGYTF. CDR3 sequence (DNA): TGTGCCAGCAGTTACTCCCCCCAGGACAGGGGGCTTGCTGGCTACACCTTC.

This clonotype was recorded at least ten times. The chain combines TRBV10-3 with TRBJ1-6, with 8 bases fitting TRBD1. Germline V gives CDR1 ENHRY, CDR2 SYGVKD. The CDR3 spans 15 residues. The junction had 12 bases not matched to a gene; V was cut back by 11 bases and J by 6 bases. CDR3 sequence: CASSGGQGGNSPLHF. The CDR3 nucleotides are TGTGCCTCCAGCGGTGGACAGGGCGGTAATTCACCCCTCCACTTT.

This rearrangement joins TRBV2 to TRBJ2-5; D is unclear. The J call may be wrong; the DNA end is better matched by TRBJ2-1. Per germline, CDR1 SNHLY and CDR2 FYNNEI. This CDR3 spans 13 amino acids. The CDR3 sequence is CASSLKYQETQFF. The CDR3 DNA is TGTGCCAGCAGTCTCAAGTACCAAGAGACCCAGTTCTTC.

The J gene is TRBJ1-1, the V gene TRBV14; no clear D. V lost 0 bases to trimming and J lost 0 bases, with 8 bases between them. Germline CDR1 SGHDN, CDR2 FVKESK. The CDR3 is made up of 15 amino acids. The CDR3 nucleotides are TGTGCCAGCAGCCAAGATGCAAGGATGAACACTGAAGCTTTCTTT. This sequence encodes CASSQDARMNTEAFF.

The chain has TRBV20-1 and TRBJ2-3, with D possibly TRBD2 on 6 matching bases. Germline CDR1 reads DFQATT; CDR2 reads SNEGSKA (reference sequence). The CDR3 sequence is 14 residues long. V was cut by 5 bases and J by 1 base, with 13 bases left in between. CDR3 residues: CSAEGGRGTDTQYF. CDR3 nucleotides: TGCAGTGCTGAGGGAGGCAGAGGCACAGATACGCAGTATTTT.

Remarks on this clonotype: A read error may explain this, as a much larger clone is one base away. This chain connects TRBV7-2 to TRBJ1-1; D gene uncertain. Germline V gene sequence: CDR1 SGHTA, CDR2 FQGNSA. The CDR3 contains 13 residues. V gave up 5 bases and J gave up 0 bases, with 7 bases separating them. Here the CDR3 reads CASSVFLNTEAFF. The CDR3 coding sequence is TGTGCCAGCAGCGTATTTTTGAACACTGAAGCTTTCTTT.